This passage covers 27 T cell receptor beta chains from one sample sequenced in a study of Tregs in tolerant kidney transplant recipients (dated by TCRdb to the late 2010s). The time point label, read with the paper, signifies: blood sample drawn before combined kidney and bone marrow transplant. The receptor library was made with the immunoSEQ multiplex PCR assay. Drawn from immuneACCESS, this table holds only the in-frame rearrangements with V and J called that TCRdb kept. Clones are partly lost; checked studies trace under half to an unresolved V gene and leave the rest unexplained. This sample has about 60,000 clones in its table, and roughly 92% of those were observed once. The ten biggest clones cover 9.5% to 12% of the sample. The specimen was CD8+ T cells from blood, collected before the transplant. The receptors originated from a human donor who received a combined kidney and bone marrow transplant.

The CDR3 loop is CASSYGQGTNEKLFF. The CDR3 region has the DNA TGTGCCAGCAGCTATGGACAGGGTACTAATGAAAAACTGTTTTTT. This chain joins TRBV13 and TRBJ1-4; TRBD1 matches 8 bases. The trim removed 4 bases at V and 2 bases at J, leaving 3 bases unmatched. The CDR3 runs 15 residues. Germline V gene sequence: CDR1 PRHDT, CDR2 FYEKMQ (reference sequence).

For this clone: A read error may account for a junction end that differs from germline. The chain links TRBV13 to TRBJ2-7, with 9 nucleotides matching TRBD1. Germline V gene lookup returns CDR1 PRHDT and CDR2 FYEKMQ (reference sequence). The CDR3 is 16 amino acids. For the CDR3, the DNA is TGTGCCAGCAGCGTAGGCCTTGGACAGGGGACCTACGAGCAGTACTTC. Its translation: CASSVGLGQGTYEQYF.

The chain is built from TRBV19 and TRBJ2-1; 11 bases map to TRBD1. Germline V gene data show CDR1 as LNHDA and CDR2 as SQIVND (reference sequence). The CDR3 has 15 residues. The J segment lost 5 bases and the V segment lost 5 bases, leaving 5 bases of the junction unmatched. The CDR3 DNA reads as TGTGCCAGTAGTGCCGGGACAGGGGGGAACAATGAGCAGTTCTTC. Encoded protein: CASSAGTGGNNEQFF. Drawing the rest from reference TRBV19 and TRBJ2-1, the complete variable domain is DGGITQSPKYLFRKEGQNVTLSCEQNLNHDAMYWYRQDPGQGLRLIYYSQIVNDFQKGDIAEGYSVSREKKESFPLTVTSAQKNPTAFYLCASSAGTGGNNEQFFGPGTRLTVL.

The V gene is TRBV6-1, the J gene TRBJ2-5; TRBD2 is a possible D gene (6 bases). The last part of the DNA fits TRBJ2-7 better; the J call may be wrong. The germline V gene encodes CDR1 MNHNS and CDR2 SASEGT. The CDR3 spans 13 residues. CDR3 DNA sequence: TGTGCCAGCAGTGAGAGGGAGGCCTACGAGCAGTACTTC. It yields the protein CASSEREAYEQYF.

The chain combines TRBV13 with TRBJ2-7; the D is unclear. The germline gives CDR1 PRHDT, CDR2 FYEKMQ (reference sequence). This CDR3 contains 13 residues. V was pared by 0 bases and J by 2 bases, with 5 bases between. CDR3 bases: TGTGCCAGCAGCTTAGGCAGGACCTACGAGCAGTACTTC. Encoded protein: CASSLGRTYEQYF.

This clone was detected once. The chain recombines TRBV20-1 with TRBJ2-7; TRBD2 matches at 7 bases. This CDR3 spans 10 amino acids. Germline V lookup: CDR1 DFQATT, CDR2 SNEGSKA (reference sequence). Trimming removed 8 bases from V and 12 bases from J; junction bases left unmatched: 10. The CDR3 sequence is CSPNERDPYF. In nucleotides, the CDR3 is TGCAGTCCTAATGAGCGGGACCCGTACTTC.

The genes are TRBV19 and TRBJ2-1; D might be TRBD2 (5 bases). Germline assignment: CDR1 LNHDA and CDR2 SQIVND (reference sequence). The CDR3 runs 15 residues. Trimming took 3 bases from V and 0 from J, leaving 9 bases between them. Here the CDR3 DNA reads TGTGCCAGTAGTATGGACTCAAGCTCCTACAATGAGCAGTTCTTC. It specifies CASSMDSSSYNEQFF.

This chain links TRBV25-1 with TRBJ2-1; D ambiguous. V lost 0 bases and J 1 base, leaving 16 bases between the germline ends. CDR3 length: 18 amino acids. The germline V gene has CDR1 MGHDK and CDR2 SYGVNS. CDR3 sequence (DNA): TGTGCCAGCAGTGAATACCGCACCCTACAGCTTTCCTACAATGAGCAGTTCTTC. It specifies CASSEYRTLQLSYNEQFF. Based on the CDR3 plus reference TRBV25-1 and TRBJ2-1, the full variable domain is EADIYQTPRYLVIGTGKKITLECSQTMGHDKMYWYQQDPGMELHLIHYSYGVNSTEKGDLSSESTVSRIRTEHFPLTLESARPSHTSQYLCASSEYRTLQLSYNEQFFGPGTRLTVL.

The chain recombines TRBV6-6 with TRBJ1-2; 7 positions agree with TRBD1. CDR3 length: 12 amino acids. V was clipped by 7 bases and J by 6 bases; unmatched bases: 5. Germline CDR1 reads MNHNY; CDR2 reads SVGAGI (reference sequence). The CDR3 DNA is TGTGCCAGCAAAGAACAGGGGAATGGCTACACCTTC. Its translation is CASKEQGNGYTF.

The V gene is TRBV30, the J gene TRBJ2-5, with D possibly being TRBD2 (6 bases). The CDR3 is 11 amino acids. The V gene's germline CDR1 is GTSNPN and CDR2 SVGIG (reference sequence). The ends were cut back, 6 bases at V and 2 bases at J, with 7 bases in the middle. The CDR3 is CACGTQETQYF. In DNA, the CDR3 is TGTGCCTGCGGGACTCAAGAGACCCAGTACTTC.

This chain joins TRBV7-9 and TRBJ2-3; 16 bases fit TRBD2. V was clipped by 5 bases and J by 5 bases; unmatched bases: 10. CDR1 and CDR2 (germline): SEHNR, FQNEAQ (reference sequence). CDR3 size: 18 residues. The CDR3 DNA follows: TGTGCCAGCAGCCACGGGACTAGCGGGAGGGGAGAGAGAGATACGCAGTATTTT. Amino acids: CASSHGTSGRGERDTQYF.

V and J are TRBV9 and TRBJ2-2; D might be TRBD1 (7 bases). V shed 2 bases and J shed 1 base, with 15 bases lying between them. The CDR3 is 17 residues long. The germline gives CDR1 SGDLS, CDR2 YYNGEE. CDR3 in amino acids: CASSVNAGQRNTGELFF. DNA for the CDR3: TGTGCCAGCAGCGTCAACGCGGGACAGCGGAACACCGGGGAGCTGTTTTTT.

J is TRBJ2-7 and V is TRBV20-1; possibly TRBD1 for D (6 bases). There are 11 residues in the CDR3. Per germline, CDR1 DFQATT and CDR2 SNEGSKA (reference sequence). V shed 0 bases and J shed 7 bases, with 7 bases lying between them. CDR3 coding DNA: TGCAGTGCTAGAGAAGGGACAGAGCAGTACTTC. Translated: CSAREGTEQYF.

The V and J genes are TRBV4-1 and TRBJ1-1; tentatively, D is TRBD1 (5 bases). This CDR3 is 16 amino acids long. Germline CDR1 MGHRA, CDR2 YSYEKL. V shed 0 bases and J shed 0 bases, with 11 bases lying between them. The CDR3 sequence is CASSQDQGLLNTEAFF. CDR3 coding DNA: TGCGCCAGCAGCCAAGATCAGGGATTACTGAACACTGAAGCTTTCTTT.

This chain connects TRBV10-1 to TRBJ2-7; TRBD2 might be the D (5 bases). The CDR3 runs to 14 residues. V lost 4 bases, J lost 2 bases, and 12 bases lay in between. Germline V gene data show CDR1 as WNHNN and CDR2 as SYGVQD (reference sequence). The DNA of the CDR3 is TGCGCCAGCAGTGTGAGCGGAGCTACCTACGAGCAGTACTTC. Translation: CASSVSGATYEQYF.

CDR3 sequence (DNA): TGTGCCAGCGGCAAAGCGGGACTATCCTACGAGCAGTACTTC. It specifies CASGKAGLSYEQYF. The chain is built from TRBV27 and TRBJ2-7; 7 nucleotides agree with TRBD2. Germline CDR1 reads MNHEY; CDR2 reads SMNVEV (reference sequence). The CDR3 consists of 14 residues. After removal of 8 bases from V and 1 base from J, the junction contained 8 bases not matched to a gene.

The CDR3 sequence: CASSPSARIGNEQFF. In DNA form, the CDR3 reads TGTGCCAGCTCACCTAGCGCTAGGATAGGCAATGAGCAGTTCTTC. This chain joins TRBV18 and TRBJ2-1, with TRBD2 as a possible D gene (5 bases). Trimming shortened V by 3 bases and J by 6 bases, and 15 bases separated the two germline ends. The CDR3 sequence is 15 residues long. Germline-derived CDR1 and CDR2 are KGHSH and LQKENI. Looking up the rest from reference TRBV18 and TRBJ2-1 gives the full variable domain: NAGVMQNPRHLVRRRGQEARLRCSPMKGHSHVYWYRQLPEEGLKFMVYLQKENIIDESGMPKERFSAEFPKEGPSILRIQQVVRGDSAAYFCASSPSARIGNEQFFGPGTRLTVL.

The chain links TRBV7-9 to TRBJ2-3, with 7 bases matching TRBD1. V lost 2 bases and J lost 12; bases outside the gene matches: 14. This CDR3 has 15 amino acids. Germline V lookup: CDR1 SEHNR, CDR2 FQNEAQ (reference sequence). The CDR3 coding sequence is TGTGCCAGCAGCTTACTACCTGGGACAGACCGTCCCCAGTATTTT. It translates to CASSLLPGTDRPQYF.

The J gene is TRBJ2-7, the V gene TRBV13, with 10 nucleotides matching TRBD1. CDR3 length: 19 residues. Unmatched junction bases numbered 14, after V lost 3 bases and J lost 0 bases. The V gene's germline CDR1 is PRHDT and CDR2 FYEKMQ (reference sequence). The CDR3: CASSLGLGSRDRGSYEQYF. DNA of the CDR3: TGTGCCAGCAGCTTGGGGTTGGGGAGCCGGGACAGGGGCTCCTACGAGCAGTACTTC.

The V and J genes are TRBV4-1 and TRBJ2-7; 7 bases line up with TRBD2. Per germline, CDR1 MGHRA and CDR2 YSYEKL. The CDR3 is made up of 14 amino acids. V lost 1 base, J lost 0 bases, and 0 bases stayed unmatched. CDR3 sequence: CASSQGGSSYEQYF. The DNA for the CDR3 is TGCGCCAGCAGCCAAGGCGGGAGCTCCTACGAGCAGTACTTC.

In its sample, this clone was seen once. The chain has TRBV10-3 and TRBJ2-2; 7 positions agree with TRBD1. Per the germline V gene, CDR1 is ENHRY and CDR2 is SYGVKD. This CDR3 spans 15 amino acids. The V segment lost 2 bases and the J segment 1 base; nucleotides outside the gene matches: 1. This CDR3 is CAISEGTVNTGELFF. CDR3 nucleotide sequence: TGTGCCATCAGTGAGGGGACAGTGAACACCGGGGAGCTGTTTTTT.

Turning to this clone: One end of the junction fails to match germline, which may point to a read error. This same CDR3 is encoded by further DNA sequences in the sample. The chain employs TRBV6-1 and TRBJ1-6, with a weak D call TRBD1 (5 bases). Germline CDR1 reads MNHNS; CDR2 reads SASEGT. The CDR3 contains 17 residues. The CDR3 spells CASSDVILGGYNSPLHF. The CDR3 region has the DNA TGTGCCAGCAGTGACGTGATTTTGGGGGGTTATAATTCCCCCCTCCACTTT.

DNA for the CDR3: TGTGCCAGCAGCTTGGCACTTACCTACGAGCAGTACTTC. Translation gives CASSLALTYEQYF. V gene TRBV5-5 combines with J gene TRBJ2-7; no reliable D call. Germline V lookup: CDR1 SGHKS, CDR2 YYEKEE (reference sequence). Trimming pared 0 bases from V and 2 bases from J, leaving 6 bases between. CDR3 length: 13 residues. Based on the CDR3 plus reference TRBV5-5 and TRBJ2-7, the full variable domain is DAGVTQSPTHLIKTRGQQVTLRCSPISGHKSVSWYQQVLGQGPQFIFQYYEKEERGRGNFPDRFSARQFPNYSSELNVNALLLGDSALYLCASSLALTYEQYFGPGTRLTVT.

This clone was seen once. The J gene is TRBJ2-7, the V gene TRBV29-1, with 7 positions matching TRBD1. The J segment lost 0 bases and the V segment lost 4 bases, leaving 15 bases of the junction unmatched. CDR3 length: 17 amino acids. Germline assignment: CDR1 SQVTM and CDR2 ANQGSEA. CDR3 loop: CSVAQGPFHIGSYEQYF. The DNA of the CDR3 is TGCAGCGTTGCACAGGGGCCCTTCCATATAGGCTCCTACGAGCAGTACTTC.

The rearrangement links TRBV30 to TRBJ2-1; 8 bases align to TRBD1. CDR1 and CDR2 from the germline V gene are GTSNPN and SVGIG (reference sequence). The trim removed 3 bases at V and 2 bases at J, leaving 6 bases unmatched. The CDR3 is 15 residues long. The CDR3 sequence: CAWREGRGPYNEQFF. DNA of the CDR3: TGTGCCTGGAGGGAGGGCAGGGGGCCCTACAATGAGCAGTTCTTC.

This chain joins TRBV4-3 and TRBJ1-2; D remains ambiguous. The CDR3 is made up of 14 amino acids. From germline, CDR1 is LGHNA and CDR2 YSLEER. V lost 0 bases, J lost 9 bases, and 14 bases lay in between. Written as DNA, the CDR3 is TGCGCCAGCAGCCAAGATCTCAGGAACTGGCGCTACACCTTC. Amino acid sequence: CASSQDLRNWRYTF.

The chain couples TRBV19 to TRBJ2-7; no clear D gene. The CDR3 has 12 amino acids. The ends were cut back, 2 bases at V and 3 bases at J, with 5 bases in the middle. Germline assignment: CDR1 LNHDA and CDR2 SQIVND (reference sequence). The CDR3 DNA sequence: TGTGCCAGTAGTATACCTAACTACGAGCAGTACTTC. It is translated as CASSIPNYEQYF.